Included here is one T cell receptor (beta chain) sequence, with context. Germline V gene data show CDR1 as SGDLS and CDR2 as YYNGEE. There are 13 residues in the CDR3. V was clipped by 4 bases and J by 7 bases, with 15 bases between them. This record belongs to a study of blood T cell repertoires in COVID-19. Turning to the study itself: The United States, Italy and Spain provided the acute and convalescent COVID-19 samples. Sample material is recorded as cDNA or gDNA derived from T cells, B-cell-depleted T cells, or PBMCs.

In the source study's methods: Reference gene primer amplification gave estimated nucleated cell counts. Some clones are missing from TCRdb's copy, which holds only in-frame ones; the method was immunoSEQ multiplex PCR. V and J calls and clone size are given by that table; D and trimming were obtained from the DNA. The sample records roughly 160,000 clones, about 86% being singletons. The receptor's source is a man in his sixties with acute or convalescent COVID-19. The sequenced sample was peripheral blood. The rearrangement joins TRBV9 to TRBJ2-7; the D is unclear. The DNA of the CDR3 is TGTGCCAGCAGCCTACACCCTCTCGGGGAGCAGTACTTC. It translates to CASSLHPLGEQYF.